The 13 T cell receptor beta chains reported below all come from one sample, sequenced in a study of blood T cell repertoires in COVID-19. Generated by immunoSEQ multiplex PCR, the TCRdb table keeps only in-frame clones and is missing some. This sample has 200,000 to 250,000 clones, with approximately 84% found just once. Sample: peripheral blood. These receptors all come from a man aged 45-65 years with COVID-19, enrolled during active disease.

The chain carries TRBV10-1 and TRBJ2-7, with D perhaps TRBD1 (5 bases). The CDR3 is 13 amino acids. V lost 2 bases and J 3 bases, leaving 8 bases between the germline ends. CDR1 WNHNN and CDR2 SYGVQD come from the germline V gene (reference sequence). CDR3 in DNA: TGCGCCAGCAGTGAGCAGGGAATCTACGAGCAGTACTTC. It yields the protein CASSEQGIYEQYF.

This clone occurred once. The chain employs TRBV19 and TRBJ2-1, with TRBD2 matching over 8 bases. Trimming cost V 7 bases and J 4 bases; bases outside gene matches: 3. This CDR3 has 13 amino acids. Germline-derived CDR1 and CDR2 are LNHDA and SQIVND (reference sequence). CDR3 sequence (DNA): TGTGCCAGTAACCAGCGGGAGTACAATGAGCAGTTCTTC. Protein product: CASNQREYNEQFF.

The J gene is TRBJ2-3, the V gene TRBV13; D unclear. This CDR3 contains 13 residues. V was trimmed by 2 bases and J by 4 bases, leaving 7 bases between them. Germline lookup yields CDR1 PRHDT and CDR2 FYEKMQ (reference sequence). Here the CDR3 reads CASSLRVADTQYF. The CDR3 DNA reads TGTGCCAGCAGCTTACGGGTGGCAGATACGCAGTATTTT. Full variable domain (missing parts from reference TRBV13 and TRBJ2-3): AAGVIQSPRHLIKEKRETATLKCYPIPRHDTVYWYQQGPGQDPQFLISFYEKMQSDKGSIPDRFSAQQFSDYHSELNMSSLELGDSALYFCASSLRVADTQYFGPGTRLTVL.

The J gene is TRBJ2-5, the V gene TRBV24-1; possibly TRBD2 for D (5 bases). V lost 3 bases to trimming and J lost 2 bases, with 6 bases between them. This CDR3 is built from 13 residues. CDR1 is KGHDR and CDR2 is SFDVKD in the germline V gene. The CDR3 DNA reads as TGTGCCACCAGTGATGGGGAGCAAGAGACCCAGTACTTC. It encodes CATSDGEQETQYF.

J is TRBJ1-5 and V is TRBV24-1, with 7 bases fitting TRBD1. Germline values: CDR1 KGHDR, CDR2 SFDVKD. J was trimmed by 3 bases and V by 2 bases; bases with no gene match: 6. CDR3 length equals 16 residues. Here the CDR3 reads CATSDSYRGINQPQHF. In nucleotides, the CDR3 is TGTGCCACCAGTGATTCTTACAGGGGAATCAATCAGCCCCAGCATTTT.

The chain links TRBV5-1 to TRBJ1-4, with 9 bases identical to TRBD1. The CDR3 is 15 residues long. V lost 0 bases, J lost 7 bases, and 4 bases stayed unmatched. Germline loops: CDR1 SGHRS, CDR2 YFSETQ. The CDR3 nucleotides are TGCGCCAGCAGCTTGGTAGGGACAGGGAGTGAAAAACTGTTTTTT. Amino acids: CASSLVGTGSEKLFF.

The CDR3 protein is CASSDGRGGGGELFF. The CDR3 nucleotides read TGCGCCAGCAGTGACGGGAGGGGCGGAGGCGGGGAGCTGTTTTTT. The rearrangement joins TRBV4-3 to TRBJ2-2; 8 bases agree with TRBD2. V lost 6 bases to trimming and J lost 7 bases; unmatched junction nucleotides: 10. The CDR3 has 15 amino acids. Per germline, CDR1 LGHNA and CDR2 YSLEER.

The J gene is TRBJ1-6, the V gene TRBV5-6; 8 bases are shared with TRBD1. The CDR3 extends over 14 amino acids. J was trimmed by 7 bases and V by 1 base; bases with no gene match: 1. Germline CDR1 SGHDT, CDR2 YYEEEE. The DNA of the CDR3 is TGTGCCAGCAGCTTGAACAGGGGGAATTCACCCCTCCACTTT. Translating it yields CASSLNRGNSPLHF.

The CDR3 here is CASSLNRDSAETQYF. The CDR3 bases are TGTGCCAGCTCCCTCAACCGGGACTCAGCGGAGACCCAGTACTTC. The gene calls are TRBV18 and TRBJ2-5, with D perhaps TRBD2 (6 bases). V lost 6 bases, J lost 5 bases, and 19 bases lay in between. Germline V gene lookup returns CDR1 KGHSH and CDR2 LQKENI. The CDR3 totals 15 residues.

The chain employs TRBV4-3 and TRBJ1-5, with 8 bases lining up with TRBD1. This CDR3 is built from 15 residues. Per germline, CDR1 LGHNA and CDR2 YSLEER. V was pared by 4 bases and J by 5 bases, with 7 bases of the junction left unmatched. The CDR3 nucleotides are TGCGCCAGCAGCCGCAATCAGGGGGCCCATCAGCCCCAGCATTTT. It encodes CASSRNQGAHQPQHF.

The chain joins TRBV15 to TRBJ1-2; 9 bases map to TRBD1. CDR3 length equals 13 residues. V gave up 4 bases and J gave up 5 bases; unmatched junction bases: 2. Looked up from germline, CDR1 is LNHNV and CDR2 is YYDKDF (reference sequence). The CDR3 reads CATSIGTGYGYTF. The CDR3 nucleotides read TGTGCCACCAGCATAGGGACAGGGTATGGCTACACCTTC.

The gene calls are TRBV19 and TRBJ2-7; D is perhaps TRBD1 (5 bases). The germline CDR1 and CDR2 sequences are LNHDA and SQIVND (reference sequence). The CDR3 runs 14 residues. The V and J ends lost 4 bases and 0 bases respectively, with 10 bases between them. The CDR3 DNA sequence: TGTGCCAGTAGTACTCAGGGCCCCTCCTACGAGCAGTACTTC. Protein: CASSTQGPSYEQYF.

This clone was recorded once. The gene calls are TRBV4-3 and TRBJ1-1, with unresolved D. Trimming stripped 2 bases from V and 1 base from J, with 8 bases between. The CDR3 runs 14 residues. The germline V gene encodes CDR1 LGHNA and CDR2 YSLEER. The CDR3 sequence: CASSQNYGNTEAFF. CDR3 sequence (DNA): TGCGCCAGCAGCCAAAATTACGGGAACACTGAAGCTTTCTTT.